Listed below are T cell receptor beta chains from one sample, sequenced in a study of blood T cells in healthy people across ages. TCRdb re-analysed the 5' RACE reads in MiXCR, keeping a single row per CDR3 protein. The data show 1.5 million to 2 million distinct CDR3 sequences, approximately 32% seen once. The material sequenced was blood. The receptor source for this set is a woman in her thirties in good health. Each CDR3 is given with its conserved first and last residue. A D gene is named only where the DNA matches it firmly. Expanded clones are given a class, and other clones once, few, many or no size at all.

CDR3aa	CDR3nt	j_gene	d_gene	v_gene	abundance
CASSLERGESYEQYF	TGTGCCAGCAGCTTGGAACGGGGAGAATCCTACGAGCAGTACTTC	TRBJ2-7	NA	TRBV7-3	NA
CASSYYGGDTQYF	TGTGCCAGCAGTTACTACGGGGGAGATACGCAGTATTTT	TRBJ2-3	NA	TRBV6-2/TRBV6-3	few
CSARPQTYEQYF	TGCAGTGCTAGACCCCAAACCTACGAGCAGTACTTC	TRBJ2-7	NA	TRBV20-1	NA
CASSSGTDLLRAQHF	TGTGCCAGCAGTTCAGGGACAGATCTCCTCAGAGCCCAGCATTTT	TRBJ1-5	TRBD1	TRBV12-3/TRBV12-4	few
CASSEAAGAPYNEQFF	TGTGCCAGCAGTGAAGCGGCGGGGGCACCTTACAATGAGCAGTTCTTC	TRBJ2-1	NA	TRBV6-1	NA
CSASTSGSSGANVRTF	TGCAGTGCCTCGACTAGCGGGAGCTCTGGGGCCAACGTCCGGACTTTC	TRBJ2-6	TRBD2	TRBV20-1	NA
CASSSRGRDEAFF	TGTGCCAGCTCGTCAAGAGGGAGGGATGAAGCTTTCTTT	TRBJ1-1	NA	TRBV9	once
CASSLHQETQYF	TGTGCCAGCAGCCTACACCAAGAGACCCAGTACTTC	TRBJ2-5	NA	TRBV5-1	many
CSVVSSGRNEQYF	TGCAGCGTTGTTAGTAGCGGGAGGAACGAGCAGTACTTC	TRBJ2-7	TRBD2	TRBV29-1	many
CASRLLGARSYNSPLHF	TGTGCCAGCAGGCTTTTGGGGGCCCGCTCCTATAATTCACCCCTCCACTTT	TRBJ1-6	NA	TRBV7-2	few
CASSLPPVGSSYNEQFF	TGTGCCAGCAGCTTACCCCCAGTGGGGAGCTCCTACAATGAGCAGTTCTTC	TRBJ2-1	NA	TRBV13	few
CSARDWGGTKETQYF	TGCAGTGCTAGAGATTGGGGGGGTACCAAAGAGACCCAGTACTTC	TRBJ2-5	TRBD2	TRBV20-1	NA
CATSRGTSGGAKFQETQYF	TGTGCCACCAGCAGAGGGACTAGCGGGGGGGCCAAGTTCCAAGAGACCCAGTACTTC	TRBJ2-5	TRBD2	TRBV15	NA
CASSVDDLGQETQYF	TGTGCCAGCAGCGTTGACGATTTAGGTCAAGAGACCCAGTACTTC	TRBJ2-5	NA	TRBV9	few
CASSLAGGYGRETQYF	TGTGCCAGCAGCTTAGCCGGGGGTTATGGTAGAGAGACCCAGTACTTC	TRBJ2-5	NA	TRBV7-9	many
CASSPLRGATTGANVLTF	TGTGCCAGCAGTCCCCTCCGCGGGGCGACCACTGGGGCCAACGTCCTGACTTTC	TRBJ2-6	NA	TRBV28	NA
CASSARRYGYTF	TGTGCCAGCAGCGCCCGTCGCTATGGCTACACCTTC	TRBJ1-2	NA	TRBV11-2	NA
CASSQDPTGPRNGYTF	TGTGCCAGCAGCCAAGATCCTACAGGGCCAAGGAATGGCTACACCTTC	TRBJ1-2	NA	TRBV4-2	NA
CASSFQTTGYGYTF	TGCGCCAGCAGCTTTCAGACTACCGGGTATGGCTACACCTTC	TRBJ1-2	NA	TRBV5-1	few
CASSPWWRVSGRTNTGELFF	TGTGCCAGCAGCCCGTGGTGGAGAGTTAGCGGGCGAACGAACACCGGGGAGCTGTTTTTT	TRBJ2-2	TRBD2	TRBV3-1	NA
CASSSVLGPSYEQYF	TGTGCCAGCAGTTCCGTACTAGGGCCCTCCTACGAGCAGTACTTC	TRBJ2-7	NA	TRBV6-2/TRBV6-3	NA
CAITPGQGSYEQYF	TGTGCCATCACACCGGGACAGGGCTCCTACGAGCAGTACTTC	TRBJ2-7	TRBD1	TRBV10-3	many